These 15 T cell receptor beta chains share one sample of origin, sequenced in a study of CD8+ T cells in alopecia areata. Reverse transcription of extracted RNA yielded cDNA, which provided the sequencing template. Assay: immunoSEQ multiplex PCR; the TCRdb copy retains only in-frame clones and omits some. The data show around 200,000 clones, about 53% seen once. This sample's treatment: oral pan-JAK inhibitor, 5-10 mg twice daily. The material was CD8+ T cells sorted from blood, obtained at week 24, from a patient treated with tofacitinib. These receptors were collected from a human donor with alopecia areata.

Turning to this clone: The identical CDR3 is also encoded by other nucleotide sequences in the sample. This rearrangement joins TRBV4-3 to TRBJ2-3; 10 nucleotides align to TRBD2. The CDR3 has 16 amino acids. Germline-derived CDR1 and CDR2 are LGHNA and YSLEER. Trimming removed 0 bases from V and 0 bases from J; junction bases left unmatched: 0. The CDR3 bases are TGCGCCAGCAGCCAAGATAGCGGGGGGAGCACAGATACGCAGTATTTT. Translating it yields CASSQDSGGSTDTQYF.

CDR3 coding DNA: TGCGCCAGCAGCCAAGATCCCGGGACAGGAGACTACAATGAGCAGTTCTTC. It is translated as CASSQDPGTGDYNEQFF. This rearrangement joins TRBV4-1 to TRBJ2-1, with 8 bases fitting TRBD1. Per the germline V gene, CDR1 is MGHRA and CDR2 is YSYEKL. V gave up 0 bases and J gave up 3 bases; unmatched junction bases: 7. The CDR3 totals 17 residues.

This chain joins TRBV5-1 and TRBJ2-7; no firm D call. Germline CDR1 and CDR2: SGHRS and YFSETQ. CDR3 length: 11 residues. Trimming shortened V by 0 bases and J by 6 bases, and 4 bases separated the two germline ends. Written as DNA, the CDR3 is TGCGCCAGCAGCTTGGCCGGCGAGCAGTACTTC. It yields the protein CASSLAGEQYF. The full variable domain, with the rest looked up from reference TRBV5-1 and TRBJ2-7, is KAGVTQTPRYLIKTRGQQVTLSCSPISGHRSVSWYQQTPGQGLQFLFEYFSETQRNKGNFPGRFSGRQFSNSRSEMNVSTLELGDSALYLCASSLAGEQYFGPGTRLTVT.

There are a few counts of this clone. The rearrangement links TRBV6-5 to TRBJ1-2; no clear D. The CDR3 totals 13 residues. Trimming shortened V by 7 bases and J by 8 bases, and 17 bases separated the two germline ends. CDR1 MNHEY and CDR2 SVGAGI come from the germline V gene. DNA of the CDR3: TGTGCCAGCACCGGGTCCTCCGTGGGAGGCTACACCTTC. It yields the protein CASTGSSVGGYTF.

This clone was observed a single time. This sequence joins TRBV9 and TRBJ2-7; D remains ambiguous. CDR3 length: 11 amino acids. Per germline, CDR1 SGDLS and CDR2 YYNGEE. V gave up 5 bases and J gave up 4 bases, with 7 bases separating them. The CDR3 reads CASSADYEQYF. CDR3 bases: TGTGCCAGCAGTGCAGATTACGAGCAGTACTTC.

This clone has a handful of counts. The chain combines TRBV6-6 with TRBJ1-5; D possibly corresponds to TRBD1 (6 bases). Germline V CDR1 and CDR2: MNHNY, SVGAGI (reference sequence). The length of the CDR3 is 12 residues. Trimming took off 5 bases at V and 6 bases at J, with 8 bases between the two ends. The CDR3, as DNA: TGTGCCAGCAGTCAGGGGAGTCAGCCCCAGCATTTT. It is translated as CASSQGSQPQHF.

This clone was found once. CDR3 in amino acids: CASSPTGNSNTEAFF. The DNA of the CDR3 is TGTGCCAGCAGCCCCACGGGGAACTCGAACACTGAAGCTTTCTTT. The chain employs TRBV13 and TRBJ1-1, with D unclear. The CDR3 loop spans 15 amino acids. Germline CDR1 reads PRHDT; CDR2 reads FYEKMQ (reference sequence). Trimming took off 5 bases at V and 1 base at J, with 14 bases between the two ends.

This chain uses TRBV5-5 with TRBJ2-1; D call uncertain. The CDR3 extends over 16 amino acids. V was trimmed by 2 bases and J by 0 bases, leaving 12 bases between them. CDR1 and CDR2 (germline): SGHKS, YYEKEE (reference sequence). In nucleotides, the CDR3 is TGTGCCAGCAGCTTCTCCGGGTCAGGCTCCTACAATGAGCAGTTCTTC. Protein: CASSFSGSGSYNEQFF.

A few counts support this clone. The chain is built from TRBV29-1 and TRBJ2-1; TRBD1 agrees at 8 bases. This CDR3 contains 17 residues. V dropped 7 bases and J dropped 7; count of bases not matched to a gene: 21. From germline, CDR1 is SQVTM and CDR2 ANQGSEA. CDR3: CSASSVIGGQGANEQFF. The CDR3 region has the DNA TGCAGCGCCTCATCCGTAATAGGGGGCCAGGGGGCGAATGAGCAGTTCTTC.

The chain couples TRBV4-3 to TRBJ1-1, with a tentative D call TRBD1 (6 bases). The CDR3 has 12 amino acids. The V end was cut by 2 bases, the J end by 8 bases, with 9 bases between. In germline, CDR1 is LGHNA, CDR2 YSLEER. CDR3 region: CASSQFGQEAFF. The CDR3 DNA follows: TGCGCCAGCAGCCAATTCGGACAGGAAGCTTTCTTT.

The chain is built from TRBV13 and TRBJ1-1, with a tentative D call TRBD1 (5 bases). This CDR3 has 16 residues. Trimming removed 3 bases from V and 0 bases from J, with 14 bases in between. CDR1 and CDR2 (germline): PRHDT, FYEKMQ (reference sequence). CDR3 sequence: CASSFSSGALNTEAFF. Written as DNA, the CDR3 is TGTGCCAGCAGCTTTTCATCCGGGGCCTTGAACACTGAAGCTTTCTTT. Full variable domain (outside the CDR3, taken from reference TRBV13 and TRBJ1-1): AAGVIQSPRHLIKEKRETATLKCYPIPRHDTVYWYQQGPGQDPQFLISFYEKMQSDKGSIPDRFSAQQFSDYHSELNMSSLELGDSALYFCASSFSSGALNTEAFFGQGTRLTVV.

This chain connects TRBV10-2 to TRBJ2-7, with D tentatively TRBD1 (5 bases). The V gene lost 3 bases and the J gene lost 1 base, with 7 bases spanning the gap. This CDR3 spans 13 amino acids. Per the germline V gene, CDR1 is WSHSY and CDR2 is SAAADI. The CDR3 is CASSDRGSYEQYF. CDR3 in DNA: TGCGCCAGCAGTGATAGGGGTTCCTACGAGCAGTACTTC.

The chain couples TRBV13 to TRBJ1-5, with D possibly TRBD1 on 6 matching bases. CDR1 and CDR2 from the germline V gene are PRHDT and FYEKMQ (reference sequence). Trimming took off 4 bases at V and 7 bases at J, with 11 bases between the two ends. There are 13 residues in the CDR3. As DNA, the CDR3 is TGTGCCAGCAGCTCCAGGGGTGGGCAGCCCCAGCATTTT. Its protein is CASSSRGGQPQHF.

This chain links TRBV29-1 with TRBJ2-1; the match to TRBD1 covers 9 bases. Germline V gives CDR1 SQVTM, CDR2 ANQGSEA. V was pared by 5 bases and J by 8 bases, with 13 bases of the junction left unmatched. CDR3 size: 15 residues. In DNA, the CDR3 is TGCAGCGTTCGTCCCCGGGACAGGGCCGGGGATGAGCAGTTCTTC. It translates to CSVRPRDRAGDEQFF.

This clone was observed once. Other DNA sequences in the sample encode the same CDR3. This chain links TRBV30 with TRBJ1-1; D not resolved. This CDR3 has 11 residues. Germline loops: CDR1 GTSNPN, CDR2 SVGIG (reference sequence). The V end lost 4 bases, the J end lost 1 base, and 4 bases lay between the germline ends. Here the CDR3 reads CAWIENTEAFF. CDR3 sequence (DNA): TGTGCCTGGATAGAGAACACTGAAGCTTTCTTT. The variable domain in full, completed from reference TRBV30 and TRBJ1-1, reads SQTIHQWPATLVQPVGSPLSLECTVEGTSNPNLYWYRQAAGRGLQLLFYSVGIGQISSEVPQNLSASRPQDRQFILSSKKLLLSDSGFYLCAWIENTEAFFGQGTRLTVV.